This T cell receptor beta chain was sequenced in a study of regulatory T cells in long-lasting Graves disease. Points from the study as a whole: Favoring TRBV28, TRBJ1-2 and TRBJ2-5 was a feature seen in persistent disease.

Germline assignment: CDR1 GTSNPN and CDR2 SVGIG (reference sequence). V dropped 2 bases and J dropped 2 bases, with 13 bases sitting between them. There are 14 residues in the CDR3. Assembly of TCR beta libraries relied on iRepertoire HTBI primers together with Arm-PCR of CDR3 regions. TCRdb ran MiXCR on the multiplex PCR reads and lists one entry per CDR3 protein. The sample includes 550,000 to 600,000 distinct CDR3 sequences, roughly a sixth seen only once; the top ten take around 12%. This clonotype was seen more than once but under ten times. Antigen specificity is unknown. Time point indicated: newly diagnosed GD, antithyroid drugs for less than 3 months. RNA isolated from PBMCs was used to make the TCR library. This sample also appeared in a second study, on T cells in Graves' hyperthyroidism and ophthalmopathy. From that report: Researchers ran a first-round RT-PCR on the TCR CDR3 using the HTBI primer set.

This TCR came from a man younger than 35 with Graves disease. This chain uses TRBV30 with TRBJ2-7; perhaps TRBD1 as D (5 bases). Specimen: peripheral blood mononuclear cells (PBMCs), collected at new diagnosis, from a patient treated with antithyroid drugs. The CDR3 region has the DNA TGTGCCTGGAGTCAGGGTAGCCCCCCCTACGAGCAGTACTTC. Amino acids: CAWSQGSPPYEQYF.